The TCR beta chain under discussion was sequenced for a study of OX40 agonist ivuxolimab in advanced cancers. Turning to the study itself: Treatment of patients was with ivuxolimab, an agonistic anti-OX40 (CD134) antibody. Dose-escalation subjects each had hepatocellular carcinoma, melanoma, renal cell or head and neck cancer. Partial responses were observed in three patients, of whom one had hepatocellular carcinoma and two had cutaneous melanoma.

The protocol was immunoSEQ multiplex PCR, while the TCRdb copy is restricted to in-frame clones and leaves out a portion. The sample records 90,000 or so clones, more than 75% being singletons. As for this clone: The antigen remains undetermined.

General observations from the study: CD8+ T cells showed, on average, more clonal expansion than CD4+ cells.

V was clipped by 3 bases and J by 9 bases, with 15 bases between them. CDR3 size: 14 residues. From germline, CDR1 is LNHDA and CDR2 SQIVND (reference sequence). The source was CD4+ or CD8+ T cells sorted from blood, collected in a trial of the OX40 agonist ivuxolimab. This receptor was identified in an adult with an advanced solid tumor such as melanoma, head and neck, liver or kidney cancer. The V and J genes are TRBV19 and TRBJ1-5, with D hard to call. The CDR3 protein is CASSIGPGRWPQHF. CDR3 nucleotide sequence: TGTGCCAGTAGTATTGGGCCCGGAAGATGGCCCCAGCATTTT.